Described below is a single T cell receptor (beta chain) sequence and its context. The CDR3 covers 13 residues. V lost 10 bases, J lost 1 base, and 13 bases lay in between. CDR1 and CDR2 (germline): KGHDR, SFDVKD. This entry comes from a study of T-cell memory formation after mild COVID-19. One entry per CDR3 protein, called by TCRdb with MiXCR from the 5' RACE reads. This table has about 170,000 distinct CDR3 sequences, 10% to 15% appearing once. The TCR originated in a young man who had mild COVID-19 (a few samples of this study predate the infection). Cell type and time point are not known. The chain recombines TRBV24-1 with TRBJ2-7, with D possibly being TRBD1 (5 bases). Material: PBMCs or a T cell subset sorted from them (not recorded which). The CDR3: CATCDSWSYEQYV. CDR3 in DNA: TGTGCCACTTGTGACAGTTGGTCCTACGAGCAGTACGTC.